This T cell receptor (gamma chain) was found in a study of Vδ1+ human thymocytes. Study findings and constraints: Thymic TRG and TRD repertoires appeared highly polyclonal, with Gaussian CDR3 length distributions.

Germline-derived CDR1 and CDR2 are VENAVY and YDSYNSRV. V was clipped by 6 bases and J by 5 bases; unmatched bases: 9. This CDR3 spans 14 amino acids. Concerning this clone: Its matching antigen is unknown.

Extracted RNA was reverse transcribed into cDNA. Pooled V-gene forward primers with one constant-region reverse primer generated the CDR3 amplicons by multiplex PCR. TCRdb re-called the multiplex PCR reads through CATT. This repertoire shows some 37,000 gamma-chain clones, roughly a fifth found once; its top ten account for around 2%. The TCR originated in a girl under three years old who had congenital heart surgery. Sequenced: Vdelta1+ gamma-delta thymocytes from the thymus. Subset reported: FACS-sorted CD3+ TCRalphabeta- TCRVdelta1+ TCRVdelta2- thymocytes. The chain joins TRGV8 to TRGJP2. DNA of the CDR3: TGTGCCACCTGGAAGAAGGGCAGTGATTGGATCAAGACGTTT. It translates to CATWKKGSDWIKTF.